This passage covers 26 T cell receptor beta chains from one sample sequenced in a study of STAT5B mutations in CD4+ large granular lymphocyte leukemia. Assay used: immunoSEQ multiplex PCR; TCRdb lists only in-frame clones, some missing. The sample yields around 47,000 clones, 84% seen once. The sequencing sample was made of CD4+ T cells from blood buffy coats. These receptors all come from a human donor in good health.

The rearrangement joins TRBV6-1 to TRBJ1-5; weak D call: TRBD1 (5 bases). There are 14 residues in the CDR3. Germline V gives CDR1 MNHNS, CDR2 SASEGT. V lost 6 bases and J 3 bases, leaving 12 bases between the germline ends. CDR3 sequence reads: CASSQDGHNQPQHF. In DNA, the CDR3 is TGTGCCAGCAGCCAAGACGGACACAATCAGCCCCAGCATTTT.

J is TRBJ1-1 and V is TRBV5-1, with 9 bases matching TRBD1. With V trimmed by 0 bases and J by 2 bases, 2 bases remained unmatched. Germline V CDR1 and CDR2: SGHRS, YFSETQ. The CDR3 is 15 residues long. CDR3 DNA: TGCGCCAGCAGCTTGGGACAGGGGGGAAACACTGAAGCTTTCTTT. Translation gives CASSLGQGGNTEAFF.

V gene TRBV7-9 combines with J gene TRBJ1-4, with D uncertain. V was trimmed by 1 base and J by 8 bases, leaving 14 bases between them. This CDR3 region has 15 residues. Germline V CDR1 and CDR2: SEHNR, FQNEAQ (reference sequence). CDR3 in DNA: TGTGCCAGCAGCTTAGGGGTACCCGTGGGGGAAAAACTGTTTTTT. Amino acid sequence: CASSLGVPVGEKLFF.

The chain carries TRBV30 and TRBJ2-1, with D possibly TRBD1 on 6 matching bases. CDR1 and CDR2 (germline): GTSNPN, SVGIG (reference sequence). The CDR3 covers 15 residues. Trimming took off 0 bases at V and 3 bases at J, with 12 bases between the two ends. Here the CDR3 DNA reads TGTGCCTGGAGTGTAGGGCAGGGGATCTACAATGAGCAGTTCTTC. This sequence encodes CAWSVGQGIYNEQFF.

The chain has TRBV11-2 and TRBJ1-1, with a tentative D call TRBD1 (5 bases). The ends were cut back, 2 bases at V and 5 bases at J, with 9 bases in the middle. The germline CDR1 and CDR2 sequences are SGHAT and FQNNGV. The CDR3 totals 13 residues. The CDR3 here is CASSLFQGTEAFF. CDR3 in DNA: TGTGCCAGCAGCTTATTCCAGGGAACTGAAGCTTTCTTT.

DNA of the CDR3: TGTGCCAGCAGCCCGAGGACAGGGGGCGCGGACACTGAAGCTTTCTTT. Translated: CASSPRTGGADTEAFF. V usage is TRBV9 and J usage is TRBJ1-1, with 11 bases fitting TRBD1. The ends lost 4 bases at V and 3 bases at J; junction bases unmatched: 8. CDR3 length equals 16 residues. In germline, CDR1 is SGDLS, CDR2 YYNGEE.

The CDR3 bases are TGTGCCAGTAGTATCGACCCTACAGATACGCAGTATTTT. Its protein is CASSIDPTDTQYF. J is TRBJ2-3 and V is TRBV19; the D is unclear. Germline-derived CDR1 and CDR2 are LNHDA and SQIVND (reference sequence). Between the trimmed V and J ends, which lost 3 bases and 3 bases, there was a span of 7 bases. This CDR3 spans 13 amino acids. Together with reference TRBV19 and TRBJ2-3, the CDR3 gives the full variable domain: DGGITQSPKYLFRKEGQNVTLSCEQNLNHDAMYWYRQDPGQGLRLIYYSQIVNDFQKGDIAEGYSVSREKKESFPLTVTSAQKNPTAFYLCASSIDPTDTQYFGPGTRLTVL.

The V gene is TRBV6-1, the J gene TRBJ1-3; the D gene is possibly TRBD1 (6 bases). Germline lookup yields CDR1 MNHNS and CDR2 SASEGT. Trimming pared 6 bases from V and 0 bases from J, leaving 9 bases between. The CDR3 has 14 amino acids. The CDR3 sequence: CASRGHGSGNTIYF. CDR3 nucleotides: TGTGCCAGCAGGGGACACGGCTCTGGAAACACCATATATTTT.

V usage is TRBV30 and J usage is TRBJ1-4, with 10 bases that match TRBD1. With V trimmed by 4 bases and J by 0 bases, 8 bases remained unmatched. The CDR3 is 17 amino acids. Germline-derived CDR1 and CDR2 are GTSNPN and SVGIG (reference sequence). The CDR3 loop reads CAWKRDRGFTTNEKLFF. CDR3 DNA sequence: TGTGCCTGGAAACGGGACAGGGGCTTCACAACTAATGAAAAACTGTTTTTT.

The chain employs TRBV28 and TRBJ1-1, with TRBD1 as a possible D gene (6 bases). Germline CDR1 reads MDHEN; CDR2 reads SYDVKM. The germline V and J ends were trimmed by 7 bases and 0 bases, with 15 bases remaining between them. This CDR3 has 15 amino acids. The CDR3 DNA reads as TGTGCCAGCATCCCCGGGACACTCATGAACACTGAAGCTTTCTTT. This translates into CASIPGTLMNTEAFF.

V and J are TRBV5-4 and TRBJ2-7, with 10 bases fitting TRBD2. The germline CDR1 and CDR2 sequences are SGHNT and YYREEE (reference sequence). The length of the CDR3 is 17 residues. Trimming removed 3 bases from V and 4 bases from J; junction bases left unmatched: 13. The CDR3 DNA reads as TGTGCCAGCAGCTCTGCGAATAAGCGGGGGGGCTCATACGAGCAGTACTTC. It specifies CASSSANKRGGSYEQYF.

The gene calls are TRBV7-8 and TRBJ2-5; no clear D. The V gene's germline CDR1 is SGHVS and CDR2 FQNEAQ. Deletions cut 2 bases from V and 2 bases from J, with 6 bases between. CDR3 length: 13 residues. The CDR3 DNA follows: TGTGCCAGCAGCTTAACCTTGCAAGAGACCCAGTACTTC. Translated, it gives CASSLTLQETQYF.

The chain joins TRBV10-2 to TRBJ2-5; D remains ambiguous. V lost 0 bases and J 9 bases, leaving 11 bases between the germline ends. CDR3 size: 13 residues. Germline assignment: CDR1 WSHSY and CDR2 SAAADI. CDR3 sequence reads: CASSESPRGAQYF. CDR3 in DNA: TGCGCCAGCAGTGAGTCGCCCCGTGGGGCCCAGTACTTC.

This chain joins TRBV6-6 and TRBJ2-7, with D possibly TRBD1 on 5 matching bases. The CDR3 has 13 residues. The germline V gene encodes CDR1 MNHNY and CDR2 SVGAGI (reference sequence). The V gene lost 6 bases and the J gene lost 2 bases, with 11 bases spanning the gap. DNA for the CDR3: TGTGCCAGCAGGGGGCGGAACACCTACGAGCAGTACTTC. Amino acids: CASRGRNTYEQYF.

V is TRBV7-9 and J is TRBJ2-7; no definite D call. This CDR3 region has 13 residues. The germline gives CDR1 SEHNR, CDR2 FQNEAQ (reference sequence). The ends were cut back, 0 bases at V and 6 bases at J, with 9 bases in the middle. CDR3 loop: CASSLAGPREQYF. As DNA, the CDR3 is TGTGCCAGCAGCTTAGCGGGCCCTCGCGAGCAGTACTTC.

The V gene is TRBV5-1, the J gene TRBJ2-3; no clear D gene. The CDR3 is 13 amino acids. Germline CDR1 and CDR2: SGHRS and YFSETQ. The V end was cut by 1 base, the J end by 2 bases, with 5 bases between. CDR3 coding DNA: TGCGCCAGCAGCTTGAGAAACACAGATACGCAGTATTTT. The encoded protein is CASSLRNTDTQYF.

The chain couples TRBV5-1 to TRBJ2-7; D may be TRBD1 (5 bases). The V end lost 0 bases, the J end lost 1 base, and 14 bases lay between the germline ends. This CDR3 is 16 amino acids long. Germline loops: CDR1 SGHRS, CDR2 YFSETQ. The CDR3 here is CASSLVAGPTSYEQYF. The CDR3 DNA reads as TGCGCCAGCAGCTTGGTAGCAGGGCCTACATCCTACGAGCAGTACTTC.

The chain links TRBV4-2 to TRBJ2-3, with D possibly being TRBD1 or TRBD2 (6 bases each). V lost 1 base and J lost 0, with 20 bases in between. The length of the CDR3 is 19 residues. CDR1 and CDR2 from the germline V gene are LGHNA and YNFKEQ. In DNA form, the CDR3 reads TGTGCCAGCAGCCAAGGGGGGGCCCCAAGCGGGCCTAGCACAGATACGCAGTATTTT. It translates to CASSQGGAPSGPSTDTQYF.

The V call is TRBV11-2, the J call TRBJ1-2; 8 nucleotides line up with TRBD1. CDR3 length equals 15 residues. J lost 4 bases, V lost 4 bases, and 8 bases had no gene match. Germline V gene data show CDR1 as SGHAT and CDR2 as FQNNGV. CDR3 in amino acids: CASSSGLGQGYGYTF. The CDR3 DNA reads TGTGCCAGCAGCTCAGGACTCGGACAGGGCTATGGCTACACCTTC.

V gene TRBV2 combines with J gene TRBJ2-7; the D is unclear. CDR3 length equals 13 residues. Germline lookup yields CDR1 SNHLY and CDR2 FYNNEI. V was clipped by 2 bases and J by 3 bases, with 8 bases between them. The CDR3 DNA sequence: TGTGCCAGCAGTGAAAGACTTCTCTACGAGCAGTACTTC. Residues: CASSERLLYEQYF.

This chain joins TRBV29-1 and TRBJ2-7; D might be TRBD1 or TRBD2, each matching 5 bases. The germline V and J ends were trimmed by 4 bases and 3 bases, with 10 bases remaining between them. Germline CDR1 and CDR2: SQVTM and ANQGSEA. This CDR3 has 12 amino acids. The CDR3 DNA is TGCAGCGTTGGTAGGGACGGCTACGAGCAGTACTTC. It codes for CSVGRDGYEQYF.

The gene calls are TRBV15 and TRBJ1-4; a weak D match, TRBD1 (6 bases). The CDR3 covers 14 residues. Looked up from germline, CDR1 is LNHNV and CDR2 is YYDKDF (reference sequence). The ends were cut back, 3 bases at V and 7 bases at J, with 12 bases in the middle. The CDR3 here is CATSSGRGPEKLFF. As DNA, the CDR3 is TGTGCCACCAGCAGCGGGCGGGGGCCTGAAAAACTGTTTTTT.

This rearrangement joins TRBV6-5 to TRBJ1-1; 9 bases map to TRBD1. The CDR3 runs 15 residues. The germline CDR1 and CDR2 sequences are MNHEY and SVGAGI. V lost 6 bases to trimming and J lost 1 base; unmatched junction nucleotides: 6. The CDR3 bases are TGTGCCAGCAGATACAGGGGGCGAGGGAACACTGAAGCTTTCTTT. Its protein product is CASRYRGRGNTEAFF.

The J gene is TRBJ2-7, the V gene TRBV7-8, with a tentative D call TRBD2 (7 bases). Per germline, CDR1 SGHVS and CDR2 FQNEAQ. There are 16 residues in the CDR3. V lost 1 base, J lost 7 bases, and 20 bases lay in between. CDR3 coding DNA: TGTGCCAGCAGCTTAGGGGACTACAGGGTACTCTTGGAGCAGTACTTC. It is translated as CASSLGDYRVLLEQYF.

The CDR3 DNA is TGTGCCAGCAGCTTGGGACAGAGCAATCAGCCCCAGCATTTT. It specifies CASSLGQSNQPQHF. The gene calls are TRBV5-6 and TRBJ1-5, with D possibly TRBD1 on 5 matching bases. CDR1 and CDR2 (germline): SGHDT, YYEEEE. The CDR3 consists of 14 residues. V was trimmed by 0 bases and J by 1 base, leaving 5 bases between them.

The chain has TRBV5-6 and TRBJ2-7; D is unresolved. This CDR3 is built from 11 residues. CDR1 and CDR2 from the germline V gene are SGHDT and YYEEEE. The V end lost 3 bases, the J end lost 6 bases, and 7 bases lay between the germline ends. As DNA, the CDR3 is TGTGCCAGCAGCTATCACCTCGAGCAGTACTTC. It translates to CASSYHLEQYF.